Included here is one TCR beta chain sequence, with context. Its antigen remains unknown. Sequencing was performed with immunoSEQ multiplex PCR; in TCRdb, only in-frame clones are kept and a portion is missing. The sample holds about 18,000 clones, 70% to 90% seen once. This specimen comes from a study of T cells in narcolepsy. Study at large: Enrolled donors included narcolepsy type 1 or type 2 patients and healthy controls.

J lost 1 base, V lost 0 bases, and 4 bases had no gene match. Germline V gene sequence: CDR1 SGHNT, CDR2 YENEEA. This CDR3 has 16 amino acids. Study-wide results and caveats: HCRT-specific and TRIB2-specific autoreactive clonotypes appeared among same-patient CSF and blood CD4+ clonotypes. Healthy controls reportedly lacked the autoreactive clonotypes serially found in patients' blood. Some memory CD4+ repertoires had no autoreactive clone sequences.

This TCR derives from a human donor in good health. The chain uses TRBV11-3 and TRBJ2-3; 7 nucleotides align to TRBD2. The sequenced sample consisted of memory (CD45RA-) CD4+ T cells from blood. This CDR3 is CASSLDGLAGTDTQYF. CDR3 nucleotides: TGTGCCAGCAGCTTAGATGGGCTAGCGGGCACAGATACGCAGTATTTT.